The next 13 T cell receptor beta chains were all read from a single sample in a study of cytomegalovirus exposure and HLA in healthy donors. Amplification used 60 Vbeta primers and 13 Jbeta primers. The repertoire was sequenced with immunoSEQ multiplex PCR; TCRdb's copy has only in-frame clones and lacks some. The sample contains 150,000 to 200,000 clones, roughly four fifths of which appear only once. The source material was PBMCs. Receptors originate from a man aged 18 to 35 in good health and CMV-seronegative.

The chain uses TRBV28 and TRBJ2-3, with D maybe TRBD1 (6 bases). V was clipped by 3 bases and J by 3 bases, with 10 bases between them. In germline, CDR1 is MDHEN, CDR2 SYDVKM. This CDR3 is 14 amino acids long. CDR3 in DNA: TGTGCCAGCAGTTTCCCTACAGGGACAGATACGCAGTATTTT. This sequence encodes CASSFPTGTDTQYF. Variable domain in full (rest from reference TRBV28 and TRBJ2-3): DVKVTQSSRYLVKRTGEKVFLECVQDMDHENMFWYRQDPGLGLRLIYFSYDVKMKEKGDIPEGYSVSREKKERFSLILESASTNQTSMYLCASSFPTGTDTQYFGPGTRLTVL.

CDR3 region: CASSLARGGAYEQYF. As DNA, the CDR3 is TGTGCCAGCAGTTTAGCGAGAGGGGGAGCCTACGAGCAGTACTTC. This chain links TRBV27 with TRBJ2-5; weak D call: TRBD1 (6 bases). Near its end, the DNA agrees better with TRBJ2-7, so the J call may be wrong. CDR1 MNHEY and CDR2 SMNVEV come from the germline V gene (reference sequence). The CDR3 consists of 15 residues.

In DNA, the CDR3 is TGTGCCAGCAGCTTGACAACTAGCGAACATACGCAGTATTTT. As protein: CASSLTTSEHTQYF. J is TRBJ2-3 and V is TRBV7-6; TRBD2 matches 7 bases. This CDR3 is 14 amino acids long. The germline gives CDR1 SGHVS, CDR2 FNYEAQ. J was trimmed by 7 bases and V by 3 bases; bases with no gene match: 7.

The V call is TRBV4-2, the J call TRBJ1-5; D not certain. The CDR3 loop spans 14 amino acids. The V gene lost 1 base and the J gene lost 4 bases, with 8 bases spanning the gap. Germline-derived CDR1 and CDR2 are LGHNA and YNFKEQ. The chain's CDR3 is CASSQGRGNQPQHF. In nucleotides, the CDR3 is TGTGCCAGCAGCCAAGGGAGAGGAAATCAGCCCCAGCATTTT.

J is TRBJ1-4 and V is TRBV27; D remains unclear. There are 15 residues in the CDR3. Trimming took 2 bases from V and 8 from J, leaving 15 bases between them. Germline assignment: CDR1 MNHEY and CDR2 SMNVEV (reference sequence). This CDR3 is CASSLSYTGKEKLFF. The CDR3 nucleotides are TGTGCCAGCAGTTTAAGTTACACCGGGAAGGAAAAACTGTTTTTT.

The V call is TRBV5-1, the J call TRBJ2-3; 8 bases are shared with TRBD1. Germline CDR1 is SGHRS and CDR2 is YFSETQ. There are 15 residues in the CDR3. Trimming at V came to 4 bases and at J to 4 bases, leaving 8 bases not matched to a gene. As DNA, the CDR3 is TGCGCCAGCAGCCACGGACAGGGAGCTCCAGATACGCAGTATTTT. It yields the protein CASSHGQGAPDTQYF.

This sequence joins TRBV5-5 and TRBJ1-5, with TRBD1 matching 12 bases. V dropped 3 bases and J dropped 6; count of bases not matched to a gene: 4. The germline CDR1 and CDR2 sequences are SGHKS and YYEKEE (reference sequence). The CDR3 covers 15 residues. For the CDR3, the DNA is TGTGCCAGCAGCTGGGGACAGGGGGCCGGTCAGCCCCAGCATTTT. Protein sequence: CASSWGQGAGQPQHF.

This chain links TRBV2 with TRBJ1-6, with TRBD1 matching over 7 bases. Trimming at V came to 6 bases and at J to 8 bases, leaving 10 bases not matched to a gene. Germline CDR1 and CDR2: SNHLY and FYNNEI. The CDR3 has 15 residues. Here the CDR3 reads CASSTDRDSYSPLHF. The CDR3 DNA is TGTGCCAGCAGCACGGACCGGGACAGCTATTCACCCCTCCACTTT.

This chain links TRBV19 with TRBJ2-2; 9 nucleotides line up with TRBD2. Germline loops: CDR1 LNHDA, CDR2 SQIVND (reference sequence). Trimming at V came to 3 bases and at J to 0 bases, leaving 14 bases not matched to a gene. This CDR3 comprises 20 residues. The CDR3 is CASSIGAAKRLAANTGELFF. In DNA, the CDR3 is TGTGCCAGTAGTATCGGAGCCGCCAAGCGACTAGCGGCGAACACCGGGGAGCTGTTTTTT.

This chain joins TRBV2 and TRBJ1-2, with D possibly TRBD1 on 5 matching bases. This CDR3 is 13 amino acids long. CDR1 is SNHLY, CDR2 FYNNEI, per germline. The ends were cut back, 8 bases at V and 2 bases at J, with 12 bases in the middle. The CDR3 loop is CASCPEGNYGYTF. DNA of the CDR3: TGTGCCAGCTGCCCGGAGGGGAACTATGGCTACACCTTC.

This clone was detected only a few times. The rearrangement joins TRBV7-2 to TRBJ2-3, with 8 bases fitting TRBD2. Germline loops: CDR1 SGHTA, CDR2 FQGNSA. The length of the CDR3 is 15 residues. J was trimmed by 4 bases and V by 1 base; bases with no gene match: 4. CDR3: CASSLGGRPSDTQYF. Written as DNA, the CDR3 is TGTGCCAGCAGCTTAGGCGGGAGGCCGTCAGATACGCAGTATTTT.

The V and J genes are TRBV6-1 and TRBJ1-6; 8 bases match TRBD1. Germline V CDR1 and CDR2: MNHNS, SASEGT. This CDR3 contains 14 residues. V was clipped by 6 bases and J by 8 bases; unmatched bases: 6. DNA for the CDR3: TGTGCCAGCAGAACCGGGACAGGCGATTCACCCCTCCACTTT. It encodes CASRTGTGDSPLHF.

The rearrangement joins TRBV19 to TRBJ1-1; the match to TRBD1 covers 7 bases. The CDR3 is 14 amino acids. Per germline, CDR1 LNHDA and CDR2 SQIVND (reference sequence). J was trimmed by 5 bases and V by 8 bases; bases with no gene match: 11. Here the CDR3 DNA reads TGTGCCAGTGCCAGGGGGATGGCCGTGACTGAAGCTTTCTTT. Translated, it gives CASARGMAVTEAFF. Filled out from reference TRBV19 and TRBJ1-1, the complete variable domain reads DGGITQSPKYLFRKEGQNVTLSCEQNLNHDAMYWYRQDPGQGLRLIYYSQIVNDFQKGDIAEGYSVSREKKESFPLTVTSAQKNPTAFYLCASARGMAVTEAFFGQGTRLTVV.